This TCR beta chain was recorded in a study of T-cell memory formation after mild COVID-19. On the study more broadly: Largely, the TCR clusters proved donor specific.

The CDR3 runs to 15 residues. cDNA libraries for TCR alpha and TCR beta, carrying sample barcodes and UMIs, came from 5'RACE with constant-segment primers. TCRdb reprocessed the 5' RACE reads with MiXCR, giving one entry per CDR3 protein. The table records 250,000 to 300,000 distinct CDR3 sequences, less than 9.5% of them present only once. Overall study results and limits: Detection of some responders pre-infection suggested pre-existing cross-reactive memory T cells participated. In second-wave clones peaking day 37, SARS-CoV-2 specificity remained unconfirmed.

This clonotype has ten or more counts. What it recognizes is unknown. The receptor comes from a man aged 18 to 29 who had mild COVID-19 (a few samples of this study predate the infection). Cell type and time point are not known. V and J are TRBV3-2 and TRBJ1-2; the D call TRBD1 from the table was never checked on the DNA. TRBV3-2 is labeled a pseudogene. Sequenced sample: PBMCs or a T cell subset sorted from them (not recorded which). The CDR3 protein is CASSQVPQGDYGYTF. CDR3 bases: TGTGCCAGCAGCCAAGTCCCACAGGGGGACTATGGCTACACCTTC.